The rows below give T cell receptor beta chains drawn from one sample of a study of shared clonotypes between healthy human individuals. Assay: immunoSEQ multiplex PCR; the TCRdb copy retains only in-frame clones and omits some. The table includes around 320,000 clones, roughly 84% detected once. Sequencing was carried out using memory CD8+ T cells sorted from blood. The receptors stem from a man aged 18 to 29 in good health. Both conserved end residues are part of each CDR3. D genes are given only for firm matches. Where a row states a size, it is once, few, many or the class of an expanded clone; other rows omit it.

TRBV20-1	.	.	TRBJ2-7	TGCAGTGCTAGAGACTACGAGCAGTACTTC	CSARDYEQYF
TRBV9	.	.	TRBJ2-2	TGTGCCAGCAGCGTAGGGACAACCACCGGGGAGCTGTTTTTT	CASSVGTTTGELFF
TRBV27	.	TRBD2	TRBJ2-1	TGTGCCAGCAGTTTTGGCCCCGGGACTAGCTTCTACAATGAGCAGTTCTTC	CASSFGPGTSFYNEQFF
TRBV9	.	TRBD1	TRBJ1-1	TGTGCCAGCAGCGTAGGGTTCCGACAGGGGGGGACTGAAGCTTTCTTT	CASSVGFRQGGTEAFF
TRBV9	.	.	TRBJ2-5	TGTGCCAGCAGCGCGGGACTTCTACAAGAGACCCAGTACTTC	CASSAGLLQETQYF
TRBV19	once	.	TRBJ2-3	TGTGCCCTCGGACGGGAACCAGATACGCAGTATTTT	CALGREPDTQYF
TRBV7-9	once	.	TRBJ2-6	TGTGCCAGCAGCTATTCTACCGGGGCCAACGTCCTGACTTTC	CASSYSTGANVLTF
TRBV4-3	.	.	TRBJ1-6	TGCGCCAGCAGCCTCCATGAGGTGCAGAGCTCCTATAATTCACCCCTCCACTTT	CASSLHEVQSSYNSPLHF
TRBV6-5	once	.	TRBJ2-3	TGTGCCGCCAGCACTGACGCGTACGGCACAGATACGCAGTATTTT	CAASTDAYGTDTQYF
TRBV30	.	.	TRBJ2-5	TGTGCCTGGAGTTCGGCGGGGATGGAAGAGACCCAGTACTTC	CAWSSAGMEETQYF
TRBV7-9	.	.	TRBJ2-7	TGTGCCAGCAGCCCCCCCTCTAGGCCCTACGAGCAGTACTTC	CASSPPSRPYEQYF
TRBV7-2	.	.	TRBJ2-1	TGTGCCAGCAGCTCCTCCGGGACGGAGCAGTTCTTC	CASSSSGTEQFF
TRBV30	.	TRBD2	TRBJ2-2	TGTGCCTGGAGTGTACGCGGGGGGACCGCCGGGGAGCTGTTTTTT	CAWSVRGGTAGELFF
TRBV15	.	.	TRBJ1-1	TGTGCCACCAGCAGAGTGAGCCCCTTAAGTGGAGAGAACACTGAAGCTTTCTTT	CATSRVSPLSGENTEAFF
TRBV27	.	.	TRBJ2-1	TGTGCCAGCAGTACTAGCTTCAATGAGCAGTTCTTC	CASSTSFNEQFF
TRBV4-1	.	.	TRBJ2-5	TGCGCCAGCAGCCAACTAGGGATAGGCCAAGAGACCCAGTACTTC	CASSQLGIGQETQYF
TRBV6-1	.	.	TRBJ2-3	TGTGCCAGCAGTGGCCTCCGGGGCGGCTACACAGATACGCAGTATTTT	CASSGLRGGYTDTQYF
TRBV13	.	.	TRBJ1-1	TGTGCCAGCAGCTTTGACAGACTCACTGAAGCTTTCTTT	CASSFDRLTEAFF
TRBV18	.	.	TRBJ2-5	TGTGCCAGCTCACCAGCCCGCTTTTTGACCCAGTACTTC	CASSPARFLTQYF
TRBV11-2	.	TRBD1	TRBJ1-1	TGTGCCAGCAGCATAGGGGGCAACACTGAAGCTTTCTTT	CASSIGGNTEAFF
TRBV29-1	.	.	TRBJ1-3	TGCAGCGTTGGTGCTTCTGGAAACACCATATATTTT	CSVGASGNTIYF
TRBV4-3	.	TRBD2	TRBJ2-7	TGCGCCAGCAGCCAGGAATGGACTAGGGGCTACGAGCAGTACTTC	CASSQEWTRGYEQYF
TRBV27	once	TRBD2	TRBJ2-7	TGTGCCAGCCGCCCAAGGGCAGCGGGGAAGCAGTACTTC	CASRPRAAGKQYF
TRBV4-1	.	.	TRBJ2-7	TGCGCCAGCAGCCAAAAGCCCCGAGATTACGAGCAGTACTTC	CASSQKPRDYEQYF
TRBV18	.	TRBD2	TRBJ2-7	TGTGCCAGCTCACCACAGCGGGAGATGAACTACGAGCAGTACTTC	CASSPQREMNYEQYF